This T cell receptor beta chain was recorded in a study of control samples from healthy donors and cancer patients. Assay used: immunoSEQ multiplex PCR; TCRdb lists only in-frame clones, some missing. The sample holds approximately 58,000 clones, 80% to 90% seen once. This clone has only one observation. V was clipped by 4 bases and J by 4 bases; unmatched bases: 5. The germline gives CDR1 SGHRS, CDR2 YFSETQ. CDR3 length equals 14 residues. What was sequenced was PBMCs. This clonotype originated in a woman aged 55-69 years with lung cancer. This chain uses TRBV5-1 with TRBJ2-7; 10 nucleotides agree with TRBD1. The CDR3 DNA sequence: TGCGCCAGCAGCAAGGGACAGGGGCAATACGAGCAGTACTTC. Translation: CASSKGQGQYEQYF. The full variable domain, its missing parts supplied by reference TRBV5-1 and TRBJ2-7, is KAGVTQTPRYLIKTRGQQVTLSCSPISGHRSVSWYQQTPGQGLQFLFEYFSETQRNKGNFPGRFSGRQFSNSRSEMNVSTLELGDSALYLCASSKGQGQYEQYFGPGTRLTVT.